This T cell receptor beta chain is from a study of blood T cell repertoires in COVID-19. Looking at the study overall: The cDNA or gDNA used as material had been derived from T cells, B-cell-depleted T cells, or PBMCs.

As handled by the study authors: Researchers report that nucleated cell counts were estimated from reference gene primer amplification. The data were produced by immunoSEQ multiplex PCR, yet TCRdb's version contains in-frame clones alone and is incomplete. The V and J calls and clone size are taken from that table; D and trimming were inferred from the DNA. The repertoire holds 150,000 to 200,000 clones, 87% seen once, with 1.6% in the top ten. This clone has just one count. The same CDR3 also results from other DNA sequences found in this sample. The junction had 2 bases not matched to a gene; V was cut back by 3 bases and J by 2 bases. The CDR3 covers 15 residues. Per the germline V gene, CDR1 is KGHSH and CDR2 is LQKENI.

The sequence was collected from a woman in her forties or fifties with acute or convalescent COVID-19. Sequenced input: peripheral blood. The rearrangement uses TRBV18 and TRBJ2-5; 11 positions agree with TRBD2. This CDR3 is CASSPGTSGQETQYF. The CDR3 nucleotides are TGTGCCAGCTCACCTGGGACTAGCGGTCAAGAGACCCAGTACTTC.